The entry below describes one TCR beta chain. The specificity of this receptor is unknown. No clone much larger than this one lies a single base away; base qualities are absent. This specimen comes from a study of CD8 T cells in Susac syndrome (dated by TCRdb to the late 2010s). Study-wide context: The study used repertoire sequencing to test whether antigen drove CD8+ T cell activation and differentiation in Susac syndrome. The clonality of the CD8+ T cell repertoire was compared across approximately 11 healthy donors, roughly 14 Susac syndrome patients and 15 multiple sclerosis patients. The paper's findings and limits, for the study overall: The number of individuals in the TCR sequencing and HLA analysis was recognized as being relatively small.

The CDR3 runs 13 residues from the cysteine to the phenylalanine. This entry keeps only the CDR3 DNA: 39 bases, framed from base 1. V is pared back by 1 base and J by 5 bases, with 11 bases lying between the germline termini. For CDR1 and CDR2, the germline V gene lists SQVTM and ANQGSEA. RNA was extracted with the RNeasy kit and about 0.5 to 1 ug was reverse transcribed using random hexamers. TCR beta CDR3 regions were amplified with the immunoSEQ multiplex PCR assay covering 54 Vbeta and 13 Jbeta segments. To correct PCR amplification bias, a synthetic template baseline was used for both primer optimization and computational correction. As for the original processing: Only productive sequences were kept, with reads annotated to V, D and J genes according to IMGT and analyzed in immunoSEQ Analyzer. Clonality was computed as one minus Shannon entropy normalized by log2 of the number of productive unique sequences. Public and private clones were assessed among the 100 most prevalent clones of each patient and control. Clones were defined as Susac-specific if absent from the healthy and MS cohorts, from 1052 published viral clones and from other ImmuneACCESS disease sequences. Using fastp trimming at Q25 and MiXCR clonotype assembly, TCRdb reanalyzed the public sequencing data and kept in-frame beta chains. Rows with a matching CDR3 protein are joined into one entry that keeps the most common DNA and genes. TCRdb, rather than the study authors, made the V and J calls. The sample includes approximately 140,000 distinct CDR3 sequences, with roughly 94% observed a single time. Clones ranked in the top ten supply approximately 0.3% of the sample.

Peripheral blood CD8+ and CD4+ T cells from healthy donors, Susac syndrome patients and multiple sclerosis patients were profiled by high-throughput TCR beta sequencing. Healthy donors were age- and sex-matched controls. Bulk CD8+ and CD4+ T cells were purified by magnetic negative isolation, while CD8+ TEMRA cells were enriched using FACS. Blood was drawn into EDTA tubes, processed within 24 hours, and PBMCs were isolated by density gradient centrifugation. PBMCs intended for TCR sequencing were frozen in liquid nitrogen and were later thawed in a 37 degrees C water bath. A purity of at least 90% was achieved for sorted or isolated CD4+, CD8+ and CD8+ TEMRA cells.

The chain links TRBV29-1 with TRBJ1-1, with no reliable assignment of the D segment. Input material: CD8+ T cells from PBMCs. This clonotype was sampled from a human donor in good health. The CDR3 protein is CSVEGHYQTEAFF. In nucleotides, the sequence is TGCAGCGTTGAAGGACACTACCAAACTGAAGCTTTCTTT.